This entry concerns a single T cell receptor beta chain. The repertoire was sequenced with immunoSEQ multiplex PCR; TCRdb's copy has only in-frame clones and lacks some. Of more than 100,000 clones listed, 87% are singletons. This record belongs to a study of T cell responses to AZD1222 COVID-19 vaccine. Per germline, CDR1 SEHNR and CDR2 FQNEAQ (reference sequence). The CDR3 totals 18 residues. Trimming left V 8 bases short and J 4 bases short, with 29 bases between. The source of this sequence is an adult in good health. This chain uses TRBV7-9 with TRBJ2-5, with a possible D match to TRBD2 (7 bases). The material sequenced was peripheral blood, taken on day 0 of AZD1222 vaccination. CDR3 DNA sequence: TGTGCCAGCTCTACCACCCTGGGGGGGGCGCAATTACTAGAGACCCAGTACTTC. This sequence encodes CASSTTLGGAQLLETQYF.